Presented here are 9 T cell receptor beta chains from one specimen sequenced in a study of CD8 T cells in Susac syndrome. RNA, at roughly 0.5 to 1 ug, was reverse transcribed with random hexamers. A single record per CDR3 protein comes from TCRdb applying MiXCR to the immunoSEQ multiplex PCR reads. The sample has around 160,000 distinct CDR3 sequences, over 85% seen once. Sequenced: CD4+ T cells from PBMCs. Every receptor here comes from a human donor in good health.

The V gene is TRBV5-1, the J gene TRBJ2-1; 15 positions agree with TRBD2. V was clipped by 3 bases and J by 7 bases; unmatched bases: 5. The CDR3 length is 16 residues. CDR1 and CDR2 (germline): SGHRS, YFSETQ. As DNA, the CDR3 is TGCGCCAGCAGCTCGGGACTAGCGGGGGGCTTGAATGAGCAGTTCTTC. This translates into CASSSGLAGGLNEQFF. Full variable domain (rest looked up from reference TRBV5-1 and TRBJ2-1): KAGVTQTPRYLIKTRGQQVTLSCSPISGHRSVSWYQQTPGQGLQFLFEYFSETQRNKGNFPGRFSGRQFSNSRSEMNVSTLELGDSALYLCASSSGLAGGLNEQFFGPGTRLTVL.

This chain connects TRBV4-2 to TRBJ1-2; no firm D call. The CDR3 is made up of 12 amino acids. Per germline, CDR1 LGHNA and CDR2 YNFKEQ. V dropped 2 bases and J dropped 5 bases, with 6 bases sitting between them. The CDR3 here is CASSQSQYGYTF. CDR3 DNA: TGTGCCAGCAGCCAATCTCAGTATGGCTACACCTTC.

The chain joins TRBV2 to TRBJ2-6, with D uncertain. The CDR3 loop spans 18 amino acids. V was shortened by 1 base and J by 2 bases, with 15 bases between the two germline ends. Germline V CDR1 and CDR2: SNHLY, FYNNEI. CDR3 protein: CASSEVPNVMAGANVLTF. CDR3 in DNA: TGTGCCAGCAGTGAAGTTCCGAATGTGATGGCTGGGGCCAACGTCCTGACTTTC. The variable domain in full, completed from reference TRBV2 and TRBJ2-6, reads EPEVTQTPSHQVTQMGQEVILRCVPISNHLYFYWYRQILGQKVEFLVSFYNNEISEKSEIFDDQFSVERPDGSNFTLKIRSTKLEDSAMYFCASSEVPNVMAGANVLTFGAGSRLTVL.

This chain links TRBV12-3 or TRBV12-4 with TRBJ1-5; unclear D gene. Trimming took off 6 bases at V and 1 base at J, with 4 bases between the two ends. The CDR3 loop spans 12 amino acids. CDR3 residues: CASRLSNQPQHF. CDR3 sequence (DNA): TGTGCCAGCAGGTTGAGCAATCAGCCCCAGCATTTT.

The chain carries TRBV30 and TRBJ1-5; D gene unclear. Germline-derived CDR1 and CDR2 are GTSNPN and SVGIG (reference sequence). This CDR3 is built from 15 residues. V lost 0 bases and J lost 5, with 14 bases in between. The CDR3 spells CAWSVRAGGDQPQHF. The CDR3 DNA reads TGTGCCTGGAGTGTACGGGCGGGAGGCGATCAGCCCCAGCATTTT.

The gene calls are TRBV5-1 and TRBJ2-1, with D perhaps matching TRBD1 or TRBD2 (5 bases each). V shed 0 bases and J shed 1 base, with 11 bases lying between them. The germline V gene has CDR1 SGHRS and CDR2 YFSETQ. The CDR3 spans 16 residues. CDR3 nucleotides: TGCGCCAGCAGCTTGGGAGGGACGGCGTCCTACAATGAGCAGTTCTTC. Amino acids: CASSLGGTASYNEQFF.

The gene calls are TRBV27 and TRBJ2-5; no clear D. CDR3 length: 12 amino acids. The V gene lost 5 bases and the J gene lost 8 bases, with 12 bases spanning the gap. Germline V gene lookup returns CDR1 MNHEY and CDR2 SMNVEV (reference sequence). Here the CDR3 reads CASSLSKNTQYF. For the CDR3, the DNA is TGTGCCAGCAGTCTGTCCAAGAATACCCAGTACTTC.

The CDR3 here is CSVESTYYGYTF. CDR3 coding DNA: TGCAGCGTTGAGTCCACCTACTATGGCTACACCTTC. The gene calls are TRBV29-1 and TRBJ1-2; the D is unclear. The germline gives CDR1 SQVTM, CDR2 ANQGSEA. V dropped 3 bases and J dropped 3 bases, with 8 bases sitting between them. The CDR3 runs to 12 residues.

This chain uses TRBV5-4 with TRBJ2-7, with D possibly being TRBD2 (6 bases). The CDR3 is made up of 16 amino acids. Trimming stripped 0 bases from V and 7 bases from J, with 20 bases between. CDR1 is SGHNT, CDR2 YYREEE, per germline (reference sequence). CDR3 sequence: CASSLDRGAGRAEQYF. Here the CDR3 DNA reads TGTGCCAGCAGCTTGGACCGCGGGGCGGGTCGGGCGGAGCAGTACTTC.